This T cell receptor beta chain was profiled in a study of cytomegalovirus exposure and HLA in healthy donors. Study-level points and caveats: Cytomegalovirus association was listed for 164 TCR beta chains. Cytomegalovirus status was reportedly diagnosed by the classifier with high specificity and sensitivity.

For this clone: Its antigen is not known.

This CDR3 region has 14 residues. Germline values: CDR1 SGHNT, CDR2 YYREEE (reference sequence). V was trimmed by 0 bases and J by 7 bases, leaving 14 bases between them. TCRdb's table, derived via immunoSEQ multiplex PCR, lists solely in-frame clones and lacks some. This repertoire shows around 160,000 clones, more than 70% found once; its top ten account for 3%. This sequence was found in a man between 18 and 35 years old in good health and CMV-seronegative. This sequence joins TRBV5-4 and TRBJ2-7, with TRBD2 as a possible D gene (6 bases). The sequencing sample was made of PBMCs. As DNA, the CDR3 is TGTGCCAGCAGCTTGGATCCGGGGGAAGGAGAGCAGTACTTC. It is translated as CASSLDPGEGEQYF.